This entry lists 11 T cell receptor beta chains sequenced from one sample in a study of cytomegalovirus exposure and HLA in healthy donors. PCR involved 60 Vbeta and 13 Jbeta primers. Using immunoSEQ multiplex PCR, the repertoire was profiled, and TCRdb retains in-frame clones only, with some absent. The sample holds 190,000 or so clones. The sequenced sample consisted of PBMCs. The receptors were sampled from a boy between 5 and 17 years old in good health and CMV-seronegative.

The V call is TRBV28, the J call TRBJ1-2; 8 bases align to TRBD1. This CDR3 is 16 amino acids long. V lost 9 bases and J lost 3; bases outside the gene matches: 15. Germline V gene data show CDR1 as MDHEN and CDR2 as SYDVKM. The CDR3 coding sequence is TGTGCCAGTGGGGTCCCGGGACAGGCGTTAGACTATGGCTACACCTTC. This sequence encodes CASGVPGQALDYGYTF.

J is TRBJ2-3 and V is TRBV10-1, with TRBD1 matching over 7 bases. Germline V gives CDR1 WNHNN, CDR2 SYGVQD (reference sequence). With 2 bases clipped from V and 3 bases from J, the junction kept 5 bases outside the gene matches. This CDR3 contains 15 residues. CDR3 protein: CASSEARQGTDTQYF. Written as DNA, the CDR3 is TGCGCCAGCAGTGAGGCCCGACAGGGAACAGATACGCAGTATTTT.

The CDR3 DNA reads TGTGCCAGTAGCCAAGACAGGGACAATGAGCAGTTCTTC. Its translation: CASSQDRDNEQFF. The chain recombines TRBV19 with TRBJ2-1, with 7 nucleotides matching TRBD1. J was trimmed by 5 bases and V by 6 bases; bases with no gene match: 4. This CDR3 region has 13 residues. The germline V gene has CDR1 LNHDA and CDR2 SQIVND (reference sequence).

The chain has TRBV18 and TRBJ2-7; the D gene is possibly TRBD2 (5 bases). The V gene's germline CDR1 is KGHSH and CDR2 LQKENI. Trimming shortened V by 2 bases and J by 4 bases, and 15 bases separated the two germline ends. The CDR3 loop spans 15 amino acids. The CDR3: CASSPGTGGQYEQYF. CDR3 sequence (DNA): TGTGCCAGCTCACCAGGAACCGGAGGCCAATACGAGCAGTACTTC. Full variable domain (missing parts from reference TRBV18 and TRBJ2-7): NAGVMQNPRHLVRRRGQEARLRCSPMKGHSHVYWYRQLPEEGLKFMVYLQKENIIDESGMPKERFSAEFPKEGPSILRIQQVVRGDSAAYFCASSPGTGGQYEQYFGPGTRLTVT.

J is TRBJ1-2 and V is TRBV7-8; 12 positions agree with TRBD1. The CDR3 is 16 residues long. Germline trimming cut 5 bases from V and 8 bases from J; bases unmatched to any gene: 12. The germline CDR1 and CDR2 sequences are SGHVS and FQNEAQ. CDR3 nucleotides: TGTGCCAGCAGCCGAACCCTAGGGACAGGGGGCCAAGGCTACACCTTC. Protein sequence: CASSRTLGTGGQGYTF.

CDR3 amino acids: CASTPGTINTGELFF. The CDR3, as DNA: TGTGCCAGCACTCCCGGGACAATCAACACCGGGGAGCTGTTTTTT. The chain couples TRBV5-5 to TRBJ2-2, with D tentatively TRBD1 (6 bases). In germline, CDR1 is SGHKS, CDR2 YYEKEE (reference sequence). Trimming cost V 6 bases and J 2 bases, with 14 bases left between them. CDR3 length equals 15 residues.

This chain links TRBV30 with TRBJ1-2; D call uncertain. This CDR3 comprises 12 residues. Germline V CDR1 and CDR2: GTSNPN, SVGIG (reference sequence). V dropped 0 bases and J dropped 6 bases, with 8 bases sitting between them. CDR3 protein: CAWSVGTHGYTF. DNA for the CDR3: TGTGCCTGGAGTGTTGGCACCCATGGCTACACCTTC.

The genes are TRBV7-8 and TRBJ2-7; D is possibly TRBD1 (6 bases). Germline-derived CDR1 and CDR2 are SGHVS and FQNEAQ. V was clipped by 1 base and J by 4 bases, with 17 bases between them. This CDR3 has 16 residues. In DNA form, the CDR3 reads TGTGCCAGCAGCTTAGGAAGGACAGTAACGAAATACGAGCAGTACTTC. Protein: CASSLGRTVTKYEQYF.

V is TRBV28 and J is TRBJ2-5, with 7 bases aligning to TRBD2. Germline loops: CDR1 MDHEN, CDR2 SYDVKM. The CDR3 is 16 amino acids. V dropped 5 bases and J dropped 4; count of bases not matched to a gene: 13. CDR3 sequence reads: CASSAHRSGAPETQYF. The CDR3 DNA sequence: TGTGCCAGCAGTGCCCATAGGAGCGGGGCCCCAGAGACCCAGTACTTC. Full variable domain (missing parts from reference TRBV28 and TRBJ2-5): DVKVTQSSRYLVKRTGEKVFLECVQDMDHENMFWYRQDPGLGLRLIYFSYDVKMKEKGDIPEGYSVSREKKERFSLILESASTNQTSMYLCASSAHRSGAPETQYFGPGTRLLVL.

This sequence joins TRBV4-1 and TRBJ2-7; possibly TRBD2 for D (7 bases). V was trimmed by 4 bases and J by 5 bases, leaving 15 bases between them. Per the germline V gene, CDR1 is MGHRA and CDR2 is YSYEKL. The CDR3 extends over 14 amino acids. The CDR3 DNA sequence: TGCGCCAGCAGCCTAGGGGGGGCGGGGGACGAGCAGTACTTC. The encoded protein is CASSLGGAGDEQYF.

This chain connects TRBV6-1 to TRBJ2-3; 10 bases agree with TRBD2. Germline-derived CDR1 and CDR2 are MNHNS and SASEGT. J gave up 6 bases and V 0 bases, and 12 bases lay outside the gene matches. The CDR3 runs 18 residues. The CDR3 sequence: CASSEADHLAGEVDTQYF. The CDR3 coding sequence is TGTGCCAGCAGTGAAGCGGATCATCTAGCGGGGGAGGTGGATACGCAGTATTTT.